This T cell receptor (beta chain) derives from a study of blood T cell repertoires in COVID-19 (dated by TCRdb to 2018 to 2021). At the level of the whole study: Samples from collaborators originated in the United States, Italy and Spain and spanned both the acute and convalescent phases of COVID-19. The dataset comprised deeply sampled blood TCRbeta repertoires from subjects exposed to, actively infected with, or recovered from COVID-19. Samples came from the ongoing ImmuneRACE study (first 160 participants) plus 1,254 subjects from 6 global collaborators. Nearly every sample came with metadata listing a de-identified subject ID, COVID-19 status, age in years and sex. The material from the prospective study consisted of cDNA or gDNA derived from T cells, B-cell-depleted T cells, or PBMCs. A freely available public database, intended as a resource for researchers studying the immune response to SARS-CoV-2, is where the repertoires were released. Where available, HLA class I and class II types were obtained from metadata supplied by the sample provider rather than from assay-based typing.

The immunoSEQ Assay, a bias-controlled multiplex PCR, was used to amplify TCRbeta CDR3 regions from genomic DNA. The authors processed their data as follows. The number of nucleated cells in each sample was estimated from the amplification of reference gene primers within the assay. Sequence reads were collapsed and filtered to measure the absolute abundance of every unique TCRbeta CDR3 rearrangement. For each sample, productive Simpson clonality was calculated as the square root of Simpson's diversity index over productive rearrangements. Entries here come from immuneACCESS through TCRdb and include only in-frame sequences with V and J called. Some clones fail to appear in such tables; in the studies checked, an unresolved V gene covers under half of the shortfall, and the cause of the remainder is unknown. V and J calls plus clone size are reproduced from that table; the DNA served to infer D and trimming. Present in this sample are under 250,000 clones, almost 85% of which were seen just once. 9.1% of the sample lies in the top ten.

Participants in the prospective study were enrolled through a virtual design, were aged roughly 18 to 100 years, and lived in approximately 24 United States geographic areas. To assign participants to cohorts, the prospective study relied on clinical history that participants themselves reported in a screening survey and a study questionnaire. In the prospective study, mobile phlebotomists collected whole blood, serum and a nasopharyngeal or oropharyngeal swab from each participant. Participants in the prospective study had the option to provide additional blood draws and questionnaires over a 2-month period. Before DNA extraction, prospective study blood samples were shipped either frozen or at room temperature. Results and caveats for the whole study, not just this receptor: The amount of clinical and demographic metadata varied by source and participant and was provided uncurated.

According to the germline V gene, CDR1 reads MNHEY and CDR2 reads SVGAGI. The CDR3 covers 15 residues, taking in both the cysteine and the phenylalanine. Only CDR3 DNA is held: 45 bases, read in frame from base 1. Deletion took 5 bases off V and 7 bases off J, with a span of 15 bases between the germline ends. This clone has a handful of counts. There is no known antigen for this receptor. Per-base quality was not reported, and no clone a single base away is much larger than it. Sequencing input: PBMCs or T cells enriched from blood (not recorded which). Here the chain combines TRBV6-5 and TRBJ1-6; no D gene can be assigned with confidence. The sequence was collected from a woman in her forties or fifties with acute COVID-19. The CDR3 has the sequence CASSLGGSRNSPLHF. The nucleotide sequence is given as TGTGCCAGCAGTCTCGGAGGGAGTAGGAATTCACCCCTCCACTTT.